This T cell receptor beta chain is from a study of breast tumors, draining lymph nodes, adjacent tissues. Findings of the study overall: Tumor T cell lymph node origin was a supported hypothesis, not proven.

The CDR3 covers 13 residues. Turning to this clonotype: Its antigen is unknown. One junction end disagrees with the germline gene, perhaps due to a read error.

One entry per CDR3 protein results from TCRdb running MiXCR on the multiplex PCR reads. The table records some 53,000 distinct CDR3 sequences, roughly 40% of them present only once. The sequenced sample was breast tumor tissue. This clonotype was obtained from a female donor with breast cancer. Some clones in this sample may be carry-over from other donors' samples. The V gene is TRBV12-3 or TRBV12-4, the J gene TRBJ2-1; D uncertain. The chain's CDR3 is CASSFKGFDERFF. CDR3 coding DNA: TGTGCCAGCAGTTTCAAGGGATTTGATGAGCGGTTCTTC.